This T cell receptor (beta chain) was sequenced in a study of shared clonotypes between healthy human individuals. Study-level results: Naive subsets generally had larger estimated richness than memory subsets.

Note on this clone: Its specificity is unknown.

Assay: immunoSEQ multiplex PCR; the TCRdb copy retains only in-frame clones and omits some. The profile shows approximately 2,000,000 clones, around 93% of them singletons. Sequencing was done on a sample of naive CD4+ T cells from PBMCs. Noted subset: CD45RA+ positively selected. This TCR was sampled from a man younger than 30 in good health. Some clones in this sample may be carry-over from other donors' samples.

For the CDR3, the DNA is TGTGCCAGCAGCCTCGGCCATGCAAGCGAGCAGTTCTTC. Its translation is CASSLGHASEQFF. The chain combines TRBV7-9 with TRBJ2-1; D gene uncertain. The V gene lost 5 bases and the J gene lost 10 bases, with 15 bases spanning the gap. The CDR3 has 13 residues. Germline V lookup: CDR1 SEHNR, CDR2 FQNEAQ (reference sequence).